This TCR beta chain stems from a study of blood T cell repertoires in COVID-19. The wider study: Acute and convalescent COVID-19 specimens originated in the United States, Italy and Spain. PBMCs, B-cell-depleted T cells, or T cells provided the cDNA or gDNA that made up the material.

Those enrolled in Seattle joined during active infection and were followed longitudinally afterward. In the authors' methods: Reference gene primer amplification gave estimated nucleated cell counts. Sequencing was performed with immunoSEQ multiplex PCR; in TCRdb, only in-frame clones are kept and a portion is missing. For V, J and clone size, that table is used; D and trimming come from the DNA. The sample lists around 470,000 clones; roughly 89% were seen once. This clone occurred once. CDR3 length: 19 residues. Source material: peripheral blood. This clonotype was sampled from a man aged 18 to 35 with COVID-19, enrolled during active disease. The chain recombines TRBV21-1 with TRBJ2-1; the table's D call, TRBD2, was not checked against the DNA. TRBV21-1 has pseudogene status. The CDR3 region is CASSYTGLAGVDSYNEQFF. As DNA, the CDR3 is TGTGCCAGCAGCTACACGGGACTAGCGGGAGTTGATTCCTACAATGAGCAGTTCTTC.